This is a list of T cell receptor beta chains from one sample in a study of T cells after yellow fever vaccination. Using its own MiXCR run on the 5' RACE reads, TCRdb lists one record per CDR3 protein. The sample includes 250,000 to 300,000 distinct CDR3 sequences, 13% of them seen just once. Sequences were derived from CD4+ T cells sorted from PBMCs, sampled 45 days after the yellow fever booster vaccination. The receptor set was obtained from a man aged 30 to 39 who received the YFV17D yellow fever vaccine. CDR3s include the opening cysteine and the closing phenylalanine or tryptophan. A D gene is named only where the DNA matches it firmly. Size is stated for part of the rows, as once, few or many counts, or as a class when the clone is expanded.

NA	TRBV7-2	TRBJ1-2	NA	13	CASSPSGTFGYTF	TGTGCCAGCAGCCCCTCCGGGACATTTGGCTACACCTTC
NA	TRBV9	TRBJ2-5	many	15	CASSVVPSSKETQYF	TGTGCCAGCAGCGTAGTTCCTAGTAGCAAAGAGACCCAGTACTTC
NA	TRBV28	TRBJ2-7	few	15	CASSSGADTNYEQYF	TGTGCCAGCAGTTCCGGGGCAGATACAAACTACGAGCAGTACTTC
NA	TRBV5-5	TRBJ2-1	NA	16	CASSFGEEAEYNEQFF	TGTGCCAGCAGTTTTGGGGAGGAAGCGGAATACAATGAGCAGTTCTTC
TRBD2	TRBV2	TRBJ2-7	NA	14	CASLLRGGGYEQYF	TGTGCCAGCCTCCTCCGTGGGGGGGGCTACGAGCAGTACTTC
NA	TRBV6-1	TRBJ1-6	NA	14	CASSAGTNISPLHF	TGTGCCAGCAGTGCCGGGACGAACATTTCACCCCTCCACTTT
TRBD1	TRBV5-1	TRBJ2-7	few	18	CASSAQLTGGASSYEQYF	TGCGCCAGCAGCGCACAATTAACAGGGGGCGCTTCATCCTACGAGCAGTACTTC
NA	TRBV12-3/TRBV12-4	TRBJ1-2	few	15	CASILTLRVDYGYTF	TGTGCCAGCATTCTCACCTTGCGGGTGGACTATGGCTACACCTTC
TRBD1	TRBV2	TRBJ2-7	few	17	CASSEDRGRGRSYEQYF	TGTGCCAGCAGTGAAGACAGGGGACGAGGACGTTCCTACGAGCAGTACTTC
NA	TRBV10-3	TRBJ2-1	NA	11	CATRGIAEQFF	TGTGCCACCCGAGGCATCGCGGAGCAGTTCTTC
TRBD2	TRBV5-1	TRBJ2-3	few	13	CASRSGGGDTQYF	TGCGCCAGCAGGTCGGGGGGTGGAGATACGCAGTATTTT
NA	TRBV2	TRBJ2-7	NA	12	CASSPSGGQQYF	TGTGCCAGCAGTCCATCAGGGGGGCAGCAGTACTTC
TRBD2	TRBV7-9	TRBJ2-7	few	13	CASSFGTTYEQYF	TGTGCCAGCAGCTTTGGGACTACCTACGAGCAGTACTTC
TRBD1	TRBV10-3	TRBJ2-5	many	13	CAISERTGETQYF	TGTGCCATCAGTGAGCGGACAGGGGAGACCCAGTACTTC
TRBD2	TRBV2	TRBJ2-1	few	14	CASSSGTNNNEQFF	TGTGCCAGCAGTTCCGGGACTAACAACAATGAGCAGTTCTTC
NA	TRBV2	TRBJ2-1	NA	16	CASSANSLANYNEQFF	TGTGCCAGCAGTGCCAACTCTCTAGCCAACTACAATGAGCAGTTCTTC
NA	TRBV3-1	TRBJ1-2	NA	14	CASSRTQRAYGYTF	TGTGCCAGCAGCCGGACACAGAGGGCCTATGGCTACACCTTC
TRBD2	TRBV7-2	TRBJ2-7	NA	16	CASSLRSSGFAYEQYF	TGTGCCAGCAGCTTACGCTCTAGCGGGTTTGCCTACGAGCAGTACTTC
NA	TRBV7-9	TRBJ2-2	NA	17	CASTNPLRGRRTGELFF	TGTGCCAGCACCAATCCCCTGCGAGGCAGGCGCACCGGGGAGCTGTTTTTT
NA	TRBV10-3	TRBJ1-2	few	15	CAISESSTVFSGYTF	TGTGCCATCAGTGAGTCGTCGACAGTGTTCTCCGGCTACACCTTC
TRBD2	TRBV29-1	TRBJ2-2	NA	14	CSVVGGRSTGELFF	TGCAGCGTTGTGGGCGGGAGGAGCACCGGGGAGCTGTTTTTT
NA	TRBV6-2/TRBV6-3	TRBJ2-1	few	22	CASSSDETGGFSGSPTYNEQFF	TGTGCCAGCAGTTCTGATGAAACAGGGGGCTTTAGCGGGAGTCCCACCTACAATGAGCAGTTCTTC
TRBD2	TRBV28	TRBJ2-3	NA	15	CASSLPGRASDTQYF	TGTGCCAGCAGTTTACCCGGGAGGGCCTCGGATACGCAGTATTTT
NA	TRBV28	TRBJ2-1	few	11	CASSYQGKQFF	TGTGCCAGCAGTTACCAGGGGAAGCAGTTCTTC
NA	TRBV10-3	TRBJ1-2	NA	12	CATSEGEDGYTF	TGTGCCACCTCGGAGGGGGAGGATGGCTACACCTTC
TRBD1	TRBV14	TRBJ2-1	NA	17	CASSQRDRALGGNEQFF	TGTGCCAGCAGCCAACGGGACAGGGCCCTTGGGGGCAATGAGCAGTTCTTC
NA	TRBV29-1	TRBJ1-5	NA	14	CSVVEASGAQPQHF	TGCAGCGTTGTGGAGGCGTCAGGGGCTCAGCCCCAGCATTTT
TRBD2	TRBV12-3/TRBV12-4	TRBJ2-2	NA	17	CASNPGGGRVRTGELFF	TGTGCCAGCAACCCGGGGGGGGGCAGGGTACGCACCGGGGAGCTGTTTTTT
NA	TRBV7-2	TRBJ1-1	NA	13	CASTYDTHRRAFF	TGTGCCAGCACCTACGACACTCACCGTAGAGCTTTCTTT
NA	TRBV7-2	TRBJ2-7	NA	14	CASSFRGSWYEQYF	TGTGCCAGCAGCTTCAGGGGTTCTTGGTACGAGCAGTACTTC
NA	TRBV20-1	TRBJ2-7	many	12	CKVKRDSYEQYF	TGCAAGGTTAAGCGCGACTCCTACGAGCAGTACTTC
TRBD1	TRBV29-1	TRBJ2-7	few	13	CSVATGGITGQYF	TGCAGCGTTGCGACAGGGGGAATTACGGGGCAGTACTTC
NA	TRBV12-3/TRBV12-4	TRBJ1-1	NA	15	CASSLDRTLNTEAFF	TGTGCCAGCAGTCTAGACAGGACCTTGAACACTGAAGCTTTCTTT
TRBD1	TRBV25-1	TRBJ2-7	few	16	CASSESRTGNHYEQYF	TGTGCCAGCAGTGAATCAAGGACAGGGAACCACTACGAGCAGTACTTC
NA	TRBV5-5	TRBJ2-7	few	15	CASSFSSGRSYEQYF	TGTGCCAGCAGCTTTTCGTCAGGTCGTTCCTACGAGCAGTACTTC
TRBD2	TRBV5-1	TRBJ2-1	NA	16	CASSLLTSGSGNEQFF	TGCGCCAGCAGCTTGTTGACTAGCGGGAGTGGTAATGAGCAGTTCTTC
NA	TRBV28	TRBJ2-5	few	14	CASSLRQTQETQYF	TGTGCCAGCAGTTTAAGGCAGACCCAAGAGACCCAGTACTTC
NA	TRBV4-2	TRBJ2-3	many	13	CASSQGLSDTQYF	TGTGCCAGCAGCCAAGGACTTTCGGATACGCAGTATTTT
NA	TRBV7-9	TRBJ2-2	NA	15	CASRPNVGGTGELFF	TGTGCCAGCAGGCCTAACGTGGGAGGCACCGGGGAGCTGTTTTTT
NA	TRBV7-2	TRBJ2-7	NA	13	CASTQGSSYEQYF	TGTGCCAGCACCCAGGGTAGCTCCTACGAGCAGTACTTC
NA	TRBV14	TRBJ2-1	NA	15	CASSTGTLAYNEQFF	TGTGCCAGCAGCACTGGGACGCTGGCCTACAATGAGCAGTTCTTC
NA	TRBV15	TRBJ2-1	NA	15	CATSRTSGQTHEQFF	TGTGCCACCAGCAGAACTAGTGGTCAGACCCATGAGCAGTTCTTC
TRBD1	TRBV6-1	TRBJ1-5	few	15	CASSPRTGVHQPQHF	TGTGCCAGCAGTCCCCGGACAGGGGTTCATCAGCCCCAGCATTTT
TRBD1	TRBV6-1	TRBJ1-1	few	16	CASSRGQGEINTEAFF	TGTGCCAGCAGCCGAGGACAGGGGGAGATTAACACTGAAGCTTTCTTT
TRBD2	TRBV3-1	TRBJ2-7	NA	13	CASGLAGVYEQYF	TGTGCCAGCGGGCTAGCGGGAGTTTACGAGCAGTACTTC
NA	TRBV3-1	TRBJ2-7	few	14	CASSQGVTVHEQYF	TGTGCCAGCAGCCAAGGTGTGACAGTCCACGAGCAGTACTTC
NA	TRBV6-5	TRBJ2-1	few	11	CASSNTREQFF	TGTGCCAGCAGTAACACGCGTGAGCAGTTCTTC
TRBD1	TRBV4-2	TRBJ1-2	few	15	CASSQVGTGNNGYTF	TGTGCCAGCAGCCAAGTCGGGACAGGGAACAATGGCTACACCTTC
NA	TRBV12-3/TRBV12-4	TRBJ1-4	NA	16	CASSLRGAGANEKLFF	TGTGCCAGCAGTTTAAGGGGGGCAGGAGCTAATGAAAAACTGTTTTTT
TRBD2	TRBV7-2	TRBJ2-3	NA	16	CASSLYASGGTDTQYF	TGTGCCAGCAGCTTATACGCTAGCGGGGGGACAGATACGCAGTATTTT
TRBD2	TRBV11-2	TRBJ2-3	NA	16	CASSPLAGTGTDTQYF	TGTGCCAGCAGCCCCCTAGCGGGGACGGGCACAGATACGCAGTATTTT
TRBD2	TRBV9	TRBJ2-1	many	15	CASSVGGLATNEQFF	TGTGCCAGCAGCGTAGGGGGACTAGCAACCAATGAGCAGTTCTTC